Shown below are 27 T cell receptor beta chains from a single sample sequenced in a study of cytomegalovirus exposure and HLA in healthy donors. Vbeta (60) and Jbeta (13) primers were used in the PCR. Using immunoSEQ multiplex PCR, the repertoire was profiled, and TCRdb retains in-frame clones only, with some absent. Seen here are about 60,000 clones, 79% observed once, and the top ten hold roughly 3%. The sequencing input was PBMCs. The receptors were gathered from a woman aged 25-40 years in good health and CMV-seronegative.

This clone was picked up a small number of times. The rearrangement joins TRBV4-3 to TRBJ2-3, with 10 nucleotides matching TRBD2. This CDR3 comprises 18 residues. J gave up 4 bases and V 0 bases, and 10 bases lay outside the gene matches. Germline CDR1 is LGHNA and CDR2 is YSLEER. CDR3 protein: CASSQELSASGGADTQYF. The CDR3, as DNA: TGCGCCAGCAGCCAAGAGTTATCGGCTAGCGGGGGTGCAGATACGCAGTATTTT.

The V gene is TRBV11-2, the J gene TRBJ2-5, with D tentatively TRBD2 (5 bases). The CDR3 spans 14 residues. The germline gives CDR1 SGHAT, CDR2 FQNNGV. V lost 0 bases and J lost 4, with 9 bases in between. The CDR3 DNA sequence: TGTGCCAGCAGCTTAGAGTGGGCGGGAGAGACCCAGTACTTC. It yields the protein CASSLEWAGETQYF. Full variable domain (missing parts from reference TRBV11-2 and TRBJ2-5): EAGVAQSPRYKIIEKRQSVAFWCNPISGHATLYWYQQILGQGPKLLIQFQNNGVVDDSQLPKDRFSAERLKGVDSTLKIQPAKLEDSAVYLCASSLEWAGETQYFGPGTRLLVL.

The chain's CDR3 is CASSRREGNTEAFF. CDR3 DNA: TGTGCCAGCAGCCGGAGGGAGGGGAACACTGAAGCTTTCTTT. V is TRBV7-2 and J is TRBJ1-1; the D is unclear. Germline V gene sequence: CDR1 SGHTA, CDR2 FQGNSA. The V gene lost 5 bases and the J gene lost 1 base, with 11 bases spanning the gap. The CDR3 has 14 residues.

This clone was seen more than once but under ten times. V usage is TRBV29-1 and J usage is TRBJ1-1; D gene ambiguous. This CDR3 has 11 amino acids. The germline gives CDR1 SQVTM, CDR2 ANQGSEA. V lost 4 bases and J 7 bases, leaving 10 bases between the germline ends. CDR3 sequence: CSVGPGDEAFF. In nucleotides, the CDR3 is TGCAGCGTTGGGCCGGGTGATGAAGCTTTCTTT.

The chain links TRBV19 to TRBJ1-1, with 8 bases aligning to TRBD1. With V trimmed by 8 bases and J by 4 bases, 9 bases remained unmatched. In germline, CDR1 is LNHDA, CDR2 SQIVND (reference sequence). The CDR3 spans 14 residues. The CDR3 reads CASGSDRDGTEAFF. CDR3 nucleotides: TGTGCCAGTGGGTCGGACAGGGACGGCACTGAAGCTTTCTTT. Supplemented by reference TRBV19 and TRBJ1-1, the full variable domain reads DGGITQSPKYLFRKEGQNVTLSCEQNLNHDAMYWYRQDPGQGLRLIYYSQIVNDFQKGDIAEGYSVSREKKESFPLTVTSAQKNPTAFYLCASGSDRDGTEAFFGQGTRLTVV.

The chain links TRBV4-2 to TRBJ1-3; no clear D gene. The CDR3 consists of 13 residues. The V end lost 0 bases, the J end lost 4 bases, and 4 bases lay between the germline ends. Germline V gene sequence: CDR1 LGHNA, CDR2 YNFKEQ. The CDR3 loop is CASSQDEGNTIYF. The CDR3 region has the DNA TGTGCCAGCAGCCAAGATGAGGGAAACACCATATATTTT.

The rearrangement uses TRBV29-1 and TRBJ1-1; a possible D gene is TRBD1 (6 bases). The V gene's germline CDR1 is SQVTM and CDR2 ANQGSEA. Trimming cost V 3 bases and J 3 bases, with 11 bases left between them. The CDR3 spans 13 residues. The DNA for the CDR3 is TGCAGCGTTGACAGGGGCGGGTACACTGAAGCTTTCTTT. Protein: CSVDRGGYTEAFF. The whole variable domain, remainder taken from reference TRBV29-1 and TRBJ1-1, is SAVISQKPSRDICQRGTSLTIQCQVDSQVTMMFWYRQQPGQSLTLIATANQGSEATYESGFVIDKFPISRPNLTFSTLTVSNMSPEDSSIYLCSVDRGGYTEAFFGQGTRLTVV.

The gene calls are TRBV13 and TRBJ2-7, with TRBD1 identical over 9 bases. Germline trimming cut 5 bases from V and 6 bases from J; bases unmatched to any gene: 8. Germline loops: CDR1 PRHDT, CDR2 FYEKMQ (reference sequence). The CDR3 is made up of 14 amino acids. The CDR3 coding sequence is TGTGCCAGCAGCCAGGGGACAGGGCGTCCCGAGCAGTACTTC. It specifies CASSQGTGRPEQYF.

This sequence joins TRBV5-4 and TRBJ2-1, with 10 bases fitting TRBD2. The CDR3 spans 15 residues. V shed 2 bases and J 8 bases; nucleotides not matched to a gene: 7. The germline V gene encodes CDR1 SGHNT and CDR2 YYREEE (reference sequence). CDR3 bases: TGTGCCAGCAGCTTTGGAAGCGGGGGGGCAGATGAGCAGTTCTTC. Translating it yields CASSFGSGGADEQFF.

This clone was observed a single time. This chain links TRBV4-1 with TRBJ1-2; perhaps TRBD1 as D (5 bases). Germline-derived CDR1 and CDR2 are MGHRA and YSYEKL. The ends were cut back, 4 bases at V and 3 bases at J, with 18 bases in the middle. This CDR3 spans 16 amino acids. CDR3 amino acids: CASSPTSGYPDYGYTF. The CDR3 DNA reads as TGCGCCAGCAGCCCGACTTCAGGGTACCCAGACTATGGCTACACCTTC.

This clone has a handful of counts. This rearrangement joins TRBV2 to TRBJ2-1, with D perhaps matching TRBD1 (6 bases). The germline V gene has CDR1 SNHLY and CDR2 FYNNEI. CDR3 length: 14 amino acids. Trimming removed 5 bases at V and 5 bases at J, with 13 bases between. The CDR3: CASSLPGVDNEQFF. In nucleotides, the CDR3 is TGTGCCAGCAGTCTCCCAGGGGTAGACAATGAGCAGTTCTTC. Filled out from reference TRBV2 and TRBJ2-1, the complete variable domain reads EPEVTQTPSHQVTQMGQEVILRCVPISNHLYFYWYRQILGQKVEFLVSFYNNEISEKSEIFDDQFSVERPDGSNFTLKIRSTKLEDSAMYFCASSLPGVDNEQFFGPGTRLTVL.

The chain joins TRBV28 to TRBJ1-2; perhaps TRBD1 as D (6 bases). This CDR3 is 12 amino acids long. CDR1 MDHEN and CDR2 SYDVKM come from the germline V gene. V lost 6 bases and J lost 8, with 13 bases in between. The CDR3 nucleotides are TGTGCCAGCAGGCGGGGGGCGGAGGGCTACACCTTC. It specifies CASRRGAEGYTF.

With respect to this clone: A read error may produce the germline difference seen at one junction end. The rearrangement joins TRBV19 to TRBJ2-2; a weak D match, TRBD2 (5 bases). The CDR3 totals 16 residues. The germline V gene has CDR1 LNHDA and CDR2 SQIVND (reference sequence). The chain's CDR3 is CASSTQSSRSGRGAVF. CDR3 coding DNA: TGTGCCAGTAGTACGCAATCTAGTCGGTCGGGCCGGGGAGCTGTTTTT.

The V gene is TRBV6-1, the J gene TRBJ2-5; 10 bases agree with TRBD1. After removal of 5 bases from V and 3 bases from J, the junction contained 3 bases not matched to a gene. CDR1 MNHNS and CDR2 SASEGT come from the germline V gene. This CDR3 is built from 14 residues. CDR3 residues: CASSLGQGKETQYF. The CDR3 DNA reads TGTGCCAGCAGTCTGGGACAGGGGAAAGAGACCCAGTACTTC.

V and J are TRBV5-1 and TRBJ1-1; a possible D gene is TRBD1 (5 bases). The CDR3 is 15 amino acids. V was cut by 4 bases and J by 2 bases, with 15 bases left in between. Germline V gene data show CDR1 as SGHRS and CDR2 as YFSETQ. The DNA of the CDR3 is TGCGCCAGCAGCACTCAAGGGGCCTCAAACACTGAAGCTTTCTTT. Translation gives CASSTQGASNTEAFF.

CDR3 region: CASSPTGPTNEKLFF. DNA for the CDR3: TGTGCCAGTAGTCCGACAGGGCCAACTAATGAAAAACTGTTTTTT. This rearrangement joins TRBV19 to TRBJ1-4, with 7 bases identical to TRBD1. Germline loops: CDR1 LNHDA, CDR2 SQIVND (reference sequence). V was clipped by 5 bases and J by 0 bases; unmatched bases: 3. The CDR3 sequence is 15 residues long. The full variable domain, with the rest looked up from reference TRBV19 and TRBJ1-4, is DGGITQSPKYLFRKEGQNVTLSCEQNLNHDAMYWYRQDPGQGLRLIYYSQIVNDFQKGDIAEGYSVSREKKESFPLTVTSAQKNPTAFYLCASSPTGPTNEKLFFGSGTQLSVL.

The chain joins TRBV7-9 to TRBJ1-2, with D possibly being TRBD1 (5 bases). V lost 5 bases and J lost 3, with 22 bases in between. This CDR3 is built from 17 residues. Per germline, CDR1 SEHNR and CDR2 FQNEAQ (reference sequence). In DNA form, the CDR3 reads TGTGCCAGCAGCCCCACTGACAGTGGAGCCTACGACTATGGCTACACCTTC. Its protein is CASSPTDSGAYDYGYTF.

The genes are TRBV19 and TRBJ2-3; weak D call: TRBD2 (7 bases). V lost 1 base, J lost 4 bases, and 15 bases lay in between. The germline CDR1 and CDR2 sequences are LNHDA and SQIVND (reference sequence). This CDR3 is built from 16 residues. The chain's CDR3 is CASSIGGGGVADTQYF. The CDR3 region has the DNA TGTGCCAGTAGTATAGGAGGAGGGGGGGTGGCAGATACGCAGTATTTT.

J is TRBJ1-4 and V is TRBV18, with D possibly matching TRBD1 (6 bases). The V and J ends lost 5 bases and 4 bases respectively, with 14 bases between them. This CDR3 is built from 15 residues. Germline values: CDR1 KGHSH, CDR2 LQKENI. The chain's CDR3 is CASSFGRTDNEKLFF. Written as DNA, the CDR3 is TGTGCCAGCTCATTCGGACGGACAGATAATGAAAAACTGTTTTTT.

The J gene is TRBJ2-7, the V gene TRBV7-9; D gene ambiguous. The CDR3 extends over 13 amino acids. Germline-derived CDR1 and CDR2 are SEHNR and FQNEAQ (reference sequence). V was cut by 6 bases and J by 1 base, with 10 bases left in between. CDR3: CASSRIPSYEQYF. CDR3 DNA: TGTGCCAGCAGTAGAATTCCTTCCTACGAGCAGTACTTC. Variable domain in full (rest from reference TRBV7-9 and TRBJ2-7): DTGVSQNPRHKITKRGQNVTFRCDPISEHNRLYWYRQTLGQGPEFLTYFQNEAQLEKSRLLSDRFSAERPKGSFSTLEIQRTEQGDSAMYLCASSRIPSYEQYFGPGTRLTVT.

The chain is built from TRBV28 and TRBJ2-7; D call uncertain. V lost 7 bases and J lost 2, with 9 bases in between. The germline gives CDR1 MDHEN, CDR2 SYDVKM. The CDR3 is 12 amino acids. This chain's CDR3 is CASTVNPYEQYF. Written as DNA, the CDR3 is TGTGCCAGCACGGTTAATCCCTACGAGCAGTACTTC.

DNA for the CDR3: TGTGCCAGCAGCTTAACCCCGGGAGGGAACACTGAAGCTTTCTTT. Translation: CASSLTPGGNTEAFF. The V gene is TRBV7-2, the J gene TRBJ1-1; D is uncertain. CDR1 SGHTA and CDR2 FQGNSA come from the germline V gene. CDR3 length: 15 amino acids. Trimming cost V 2 bases and J 1 base, with 11 bases left between them. The variable domain in full, with the rest retrieved from reference TRBV7-2 and TRBJ1-1, is GAGVSQSPSNKVTEKGKDVELRCDPISGHTALYWYRQSLGQGLEFLIYFQGNSAPDKSGLPSDRFSAERTGGSVSTLTIQRTQQEDSAVYLCASSLTPGGNTEAFFGQGTRLTVV.

The chain joins TRBV5-1 to TRBJ2-1; TRBD1 agrees at 8 bases. The germline CDR1 and CDR2 sequences are SGHRS and YFSETQ. V lost 0 bases, J lost 3 bases, and 2 bases stayed unmatched. CDR3 length: 15 amino acids. The CDR3 reads CASSLDGQGYNEQFF. CDR3 DNA: TGCGCCAGCAGCTTGGATGGACAGGGCTACAATGAGCAGTTCTTC.

V gene TRBV9 combines with J gene TRBJ2-1, with D unresolved. The V gene lost 0 bases and the J gene lost 9 bases, with 25 bases spanning the gap. Germline V lookup: CDR1 SGDLS, CDR2 YYNGEE. CDR3 length: 18 residues. CDR3 DNA sequence: TGTGCCAGCAGCGTAGATGATTATAGGAGTCTGCTGTCTGGTGAGCAGTTCTTC. Translation gives CASSVDDYRSLLSGEQFF. The full variable domain, with the rest looked up from reference TRBV9 and TRBJ2-1, is DSGVTQTPKHLITATGQRVTLRCSPRSGDLSVYWYQQSLDQGLQFLIQYYNGEERAKGNILERFSAQQFPDLHSELNLSSLELGDSALYFCASSVDDYRSLLSGEQFFGPGTRLTVL.

The CDR3: CASSPHHGDSEQYV. The CDR3, as DNA: TGTGCCAGCAGCCCTCATCACGGGGACTCTGAGCAGTACGTC. The chain recombines TRBV12-1 with TRBJ2-7; TRBD2 reflects the table's D call only, with no check against the DNA. TRBV12-1 is a pseudogene segment. The CDR3 sequence is 14 residues long.

V usage is TRBV7-2 and J usage is TRBJ1-3; D unclear. The CDR3 totals 15 residues. V was trimmed by 0 bases and J by 4 bases, leaving 10 bases between them. Per the germline V gene, CDR1 is SGHTA and CDR2 is FQGNSA. The CDR3 DNA reads as TGTGCCAGCAGCTTAGCGGTCCGTAGAGGAAACACCATATATTTT. This translates into CASSLAVRRGNTIYF.

The rearrangement joins TRBV5-1 to TRBJ2-1; a possible D gene is TRBD2 (7 bases). Germline CDR1 reads SGHRS; CDR2 reads YFSETQ. CDR3 size: 16 residues. V dropped 0 bases and J dropped 6 bases, with 16 bases sitting between them. CDR3 in DNA: TGCGCCAGCAGCTTGGGCGGGGGTACGGGGGCCAATGAGCAGTTCTTC. It specifies CASSLGGGTGANEQFF.